This T cell receptor beta chain comes out of a study of multiple sclerosis patients with progressive multifocal leukoencephalopathy. CDR1 is GTSNPN and CDR2 is SVGIG in the germline V gene (reference sequence). This CDR3 comprises 15 residues. Trimming cost V 2 bases and J 3 bases, with 11 bases left between them. Concerning this clone itself: Its antigen is unknown.

Overall study results and limits: No common TRBV or TRBJ usage or pairing appeared at PML. Expanded clones at PML onset predated and persisted through natalizumab therapy.

Sample time point: approximately 11 months of natalizumab therapy. Spiked into each PCR were synthetic inline TR CDR3 controls of all V-J pairings. Clones were read by immunoSEQ multiplex PCR, and TCRdb kept only the in-frame ones, dropping some. The sample has around 30,000 clones, around 87% seen once. The V and J genes are TRBV30 and TRBJ1-6; tentative D call: TRBD1 (6 bases). The material sequenced was PBMCs, taken from a patient treated with natalizumab. The source is a human donor with multiple sclerosis. The CDR3 DNA is TGTGCCTGGAGTCTACCGGGACACTATAATTCACCCCTCCACTTT. Amino acid sequence: CAWSLPGHYNSPLHF.